This is a list of T cell receptor beta chains from one sample in a study of T-cell memory formation after mild COVID-19. TCRdb reprocessed the 5' RACE reads with MiXCR, giving one entry per CDR3 protein. The table has 140,000 or so distinct CDR3 sequences, 6% to 7% seen once. Sequenced input: PBMCs or a T cell subset sorted from them (not recorded which). Receptors were obtained from an adult woman who had mild COVID-19 (a few samples of this study predate the infection). Cell type and time point are not known. CDR3s include the opening cysteine and the closing phenylalanine or tryptophan. A D gene is named only where the DNA matches it firmly. Part of the rows lack a size; the others show once, few, many or a class for expanded clones.

. | TRBJ1-4 | . | TRBV20-1 | CSAFSPGREEKLFF | TGCAGTGCTTTCTCCCCGGGTAGGGAAGAAAAACTGTTTTTT
TRBD1 | TRBJ1-1 | few | TRBV7-9 | CASSLWTGANTEAFF | TGTGCCAGCAGCTTATGGACAGGGGCGAACACTGAAGCTTTCTTT
. | TRBJ2-1 | medium-sized | TRBV4-2 | CASSQGGQGSTYNEQFF | TGTGCCAGCAGCCAAGGGGGGCAGGGGTCTACCTACAATGAGCAGTTCTTC
. | TRBJ2-5 | . | TRBV6-5 | CASSVTGRETQYF | TGTGCCAGCAGCGTAACAGGTAGAGAGACCCAGTACTTC
. | TRBJ2-1 | many | TRBV12-3/TRBV12-4 | CASRWGYEQFF | TGTGCCAGCAGGTGGGGCTATGAGCAGTTCTTC
TRBD1 | TRBJ1-1 | many | TRBV6-6 | CASSRTGGDTEAFF | TGTGCCAGCAGTCGAACAGGGGGAGACACTGAAGCTTTCTTT
TRBD1 | TRBJ1-2 | few | TRBV29-1 | CSVRQGLVGYTF | TGCAGCGTACGACAGGGCCTGGTCGGCTACACCTTC
. | TRBJ1-1 | many | TRBV12-3/TRBV12-4 | CASSLEIMRGGYTEAFF | TGTGCCAGCAGTTTAGAGATTATGAGAGGGGGATACACTGAAGCTTTCTTT
. | TRBJ2-3 | many | TRBV11-2 | CASTLEGGALGGQYF | TGTGCCAGCACCTTGGAGGGCGGGGCTTTGGGGGGGCAGTATTTT
. | TRBJ2-5 | many | TRBV15 | CATSRGGTIETQYF | TGTGCCACCAGCAGAGGCGGGACGATCGAGACCCAGTACTTC
. | TRBJ2-7 | many | TRBV19 | CASSIDGLSYEQYF | TGTGCCAGTAGTATCGACGGACTCTCCTACGAGCAGTACTTC
. | TRBJ2-1 | many | TRBV29-1 | CSVGPAAFDPNEQFF | TGCAGCGTTGGTCCCGCGGCCTTTGACCCCAATGAGCAGTTCTTC
TRBD1 | TRBJ2-5 | many | TRBV28 | CASSSSGQGAETQYF | TGTGCCAGCAGTTCTTCAGGACAGGGGGCTGAGACCCAGTACTTC
. | TRBJ2-3 | . | TRBV24-1 | CATSDRGQEGNSDTQYF | TGTGCCACCAGTGACCGTGGACAGGAGGGCAACTCAGATACGCAGTATTTT
. | TRBJ2-2 | few | TRBV5-4 | CASSSPEGRNTGELFF | TGTGCCAGCAGCTCGCCCGAGGGGAGGAACACCGGGGAGCTGTTTTTT
. | TRBJ2-1 | many | TRBV12-3/TRBV12-4 | CASSSWNEQFF | TGTGCCAGCAGTTCTTGGAATGAGCAGTTCTTC
. | TRBJ1-5 | many | TRBV12-3/TRBV12-4 | CASSLSQTSNQPQHF | TGTGCCAGCAGTTTATCCCAGACTAGCAATCAGCCCCAGCATTTT
. | TRBJ2-1 | few | TRBV2 | CASSPSPTEINEQFF | TGTGCCAGCAGTCCGAGCCCGACAGAGATCAATGAGCAGTTCTTC
. | TRBJ2-2 | few | TRBV10-3 | CAFSLGYTGELFF | TGTGCCTTCTCGTTGGGGTACACCGGGGAGCTGTTTTTT
. | TRBJ2-3 | many | TRBV12-3/TRBV12-4 | CASRPSGARTDTQYF | TGTGCCAGCAGGCCTTCGGGGGCTCGCACAGATACGCAGTATTTT
TRBD1 | TRBJ2-7 | many | TRBV7-2 | CASSYRSGTGTYEQYF | TGTGCCAGCAGCTATCGCTCCGGGACAGGGACCTACGAGCAGTACTTC
. | TRBJ1-1 | many | TRBV6-6 | CASNLQGTEAFF | TGTGCCAGCAACCTACAAGGGACTGAAGCTTTCTTT
. | TRBJ1-2 | many | TRBV18 | CASSPRTETNYGYTF | TGTGCCAGCTCACCTCGGACAGAAACTAACTATGGCTACACCTTC
. | TRBJ1-1 | many | TRBV12-3/TRBV12-4 | CASSLWINTEAFF | TGTGCCAGCAGTCTATGGATAAACACTGAAGCTTTCTTT
. | TRBJ1-3 | . | TRBV25-1 | CASRDGTGNTIYF | TGTGCCAGCAGGGACGGGACTGGAAACACCATATATTTT
. | TRBJ2-7 | . | TRBV3-1 | CASSQLTSGEQYF | TGTGCCAGCAGCCAGCTCACAAGTGGCGAGCAGTACTTC
TRBD2 | TRBJ2-3 | . | TRBV11-2 | CASSFVSGGVWADTQYF | TGTGCCAGCAGCTTTGTTAGCGGGGGGGTTTGGGCAGATACGCAGTATTTT
. | TRBJ1-1 | few | TRBV7-9 | CASSRGGARTEAFF | TGTGCCAGCAGCCGGGGGGGCGCAAGAACTGAAGCTTTCTTT
TRBD1 | TRBJ1-5 | . | TRBV20-1 | CSARVDRGSYVRSNQPQHF | TGCAGTGCTAGAGTGGACAGGGGAAGCTACGTCCGCAGCAATCAGCCCCAGCATTTT
TRBD1 | TRBJ1-3 | . | TRBV20-1 | CSANSRDRGSGNTIYF | TGCAGTGCAAACTCGCGGGACAGGGGTTCCGGAAACACCATATATTTT
TRBD2 | TRBJ2-4 | many | TRBV12-3/TRBV12-4 | CASSSGGAGNIQYF | TGTGCCAGCAGTTCCGGGGGGGCCGGGAACATTCAGTACTTC
. | TRBJ2-7 | many | TRBV7-2 | CASSLVGMSSYEQYF | TGTGCCAGCAGCTTAGTGGGGATGAGCTCCTACGAGCAGTACTTC
. | TRBJ2-3 | many | TRBV12-3/TRBV12-4 | CASSPDRTSTDTQYF | TGTGCCAGCAGTCCTGACAGAACTAGCACAGATACGCAGTATTTT
TRBD2 | TRBJ2-5 | many | TRBV5-1 | CASTQRGASQETQYF | TGCGCCAGCACCCAGCGGGGGGCCTCCCAAGAGACCCAGTACTTC
. | TRBJ1-5 | few | TRBV15 | CATSRDLNQPQHF | TGTGCCACCAGCAGAGATTTAAATCAGCCCCAGCATTTT
TRBD2 | TRBJ2-5 | many | TRBV20-1 | CSASRAGGYQETQYF | TGCAGTGCTAGTCGGGCGGGGGGGTACCAAGAGACCCAGTACTTC
. | TRBJ2-7 | . | TRBV20-1 | CSARGQVYEQYF | TGCAGTGCTAGAGGACAGGTTTACGAGCAGTACTTC
. | TRBJ2-1 | many | TRBV15 | CATSRDPQGWEFF | TGTGCCACCAGCAGAGATCCGCAGGGGTGGGAGTTCTTC
. | TRBJ1-1 | many | TRBV7-8 | CASSPFLNTEAFF | TGTGCCAGCAGCCCCTTTTTGAACACTGAAGCTTTCTTT
TRBD1 | TRBJ2-1 | many | TRBV5-1 | CASSFRPAGTDGEQFF | TGCGCCAGCAGCTTCCGACCCGCCGGGACAGATGGTGAGCAGTTCTTC
. | TRBJ2-7 | many | TRBV29-1 | CSVEWRREQYF | TGCAGCGTTGAATGGCGGCGCGAGCAGTACTTC
. | TRBJ1-1 | . | TRBV20-1 | CSAEGHVNTEAFF | TGCAGTGCTGAGGGACACGTGAACACTGAAGCTTTCTTT
. | TRBJ2-1 | many | TRBV3-1 | CASSQYLVRQGSSYNEQFF | TGTGCCAGCAGCCAATATCTAGTTCGGCAGGGGAGCTCCTACAATGAGCAGTTCTTC
. | TRBJ2-5 | . | TRBV7-3 | CASSLAGPQETQYF | TGTGCCAGCAGCTTAGCGGGACCGCAAGAGACCCAGTACTTC
. | TRBJ1-1 | many | TRBV7-2 | CASSPTGQKNTEAFF | TGTGCCAGCAGCCCGACCGGACAGAAGAACACTGAAGCTTTCTTT
. | TRBJ2-3 | . | TRBV6-2/TRBV6-3 | CASSRDFTDTQYF | TGTGCCAGCAGCCGGGACTTCACAGATACGCAGTATTTT
TRBD1 | TRBJ2-7 | few | TRBV2 | CASSDRADRVNEQYF | TGTGCCAGCAGTGATAGGGCGGACAGGGTAAACGAGCAGTACTTC
. | TRBJ1-4 | many | TRBV12-3/TRBV12-4 | CASRFGRTHEKLFF | TGTGCCAGCAGGTTTGGACGGACGCATGAAAAACTGTTTTTT
. | TRBJ1-5 | many | TRBV4-3 | CASSQEVQGGQPQHF | TGCGCCAGCAGCCAAGAGGTTCAGGGAGGTCAGCCCCAGCATTTT
TRBD2 | TRBJ2-1 | few | TRBV9 | CASSVIATSGTNEQFF | TGTGCCAGCAGCGTTATAGCGACTAGCGGGACCAATGAGCAGTTCTTC
. | TRBJ1-5 | many | TRBV29-1 | CSVGGRSNQPQHF | TGCAGCGTTGGGGGACGGAGCAATCAGCCCCAGCATTTT